The clone carrying this T cell receptor (beta chain) has a handful of counts. Antigen specificity is unknown. TCRdb reprocessed the RT-PCR reads with MiXCR, giving one entry per CDR3 protein. Of roughly 700,000 distinct CDR3 sequences listed, 14% are singletons. These data are taken from a study of response to subunit inactivated influenza vaccine. Study-level results: The authors suggested that few new T cells are recruited per seasonal influenza vaccination.

Trimming left V 0 bases short and J 3 bases short, with 18 bases between. Germline CDR1 and CDR2: SGHRS and YFSETQ. The CDR3 contains 17 residues. V gene TRBV5-1 combines with J gene TRBJ1-1; D is unclear. The sample was PBMCs from blood, taken 14 to 15 days before vaccination. This clonotype was obtained from a man aged 50 or older who received an inactivated influenza vaccine. CDR3 protein: CASSLDPLGNGDTEAFF. CDR3 in DNA: TGCGCCAGCAGCTTGGATCCTTTGGGAAATGGGGACACTGAAGCTTTCTTT.